This TCR beta chain was captured in a study of regulatory dendritic cells for organ transplantation (dated by TCRdb to 2016 to 2017). Regarding the study in general: The TCRbeta repertoires of sorted naive and memory CD4+ and CD8+ T cells were sequenced before and after allostimulation with regulatory or mature dendritic cells. Summary of the overall study and its limitations: Repertoires were highly diverse in naive CD4+ and CD8+ T cells, less diverse in memory cells, and most oligoclonal in memory CD8+ cells. Among the resting subsets, memory CD8+ T cells contained the most alloreactive TCR clonotypes. Only a couple of subjects were sequenced, and considerable between-individual heterogeneity in the alloreactive memory CD8+ T cell pool was noted by the authors. In both subjects, allostimulation led to expansion of memory CD8+ clones, though the expansion induced by regulatory dendritic cells appeared to be more limited than that induced by mature dendritic cells.

This clone was observed a handful of times. Its binding antigen is unknown. No base qualities exist here, and no much larger clone lies one base off it. TCRbeta CDR3 regions were amplified by multiplexed two-step PCR using Vbeta-specific forward primers and Jbeta-specific reverse primers. Through the immunoSEQ service, the TCRbeta libraries were run on an Illumina instrument for sequencing. Under the source paper's analysis protocol: V, D and J genes were assigned using IMGT annotation, and counts were corrected for multiplex PCR bias using synthetic CDR3 analogues. Repertoire clonality was computed in the immunoSEQ Analyzer as one minus normalized Shannon entropy. Clonal expansion was defined by Fisher's exact test with Benjamini-Hochberg false discovery rate control, using two-tailed P<0.01. Here the immuneACCESS table is served through TCRdb, limited to in-frame sequences with V and J called. Missing clones are a known gap in these copies; in checked studies unresolved V genes cover under half, and the rest lacks a known reason. The V and J calls and the clone size are those of that table, but D and trimming were determined from the DNA. This sample has about 30,000 clones in its table, and over 75% of those were observed once. Of the sample, about 2.4% falls within the top ten clones.

V drops 4 bases and J drops 6 bases, leaving 13 bases in between. CDR1 and CDR2, looked up from the germline V gene, are SGHTA and FQGNSA. From its cysteine to its phenylalanine, the CDR3 spans 13 amino acids. Solely the CDR3 DNA is kept, with 39 bases framed from the first base. FACS was used to sort CD4+ or CD8+ cells into naive T cells, defined as CD45RA+, and memory T cells, defined as CD45RO+. A couple of healthy control subjects provided the T cells used for TCR sequencing. Unstimulated sorted T cell subsets served as baseline controls for the mixed lymphocyte reactions. Genomic DNA was extracted with the Qiagen DNeasy Blood & Tissue Kit.

Recombination joined TRBV7-2 with TRBJ2-7, with no D gene named confidently. The sequence came from a human donor in good health. The sample was memory CD4+ T cells from blood. The label giving this sample's cell subset or site can be read as: CD45RO+ memory T cells. The CDR3 region has the sequence CASSSRTEAEQYF. The sequenced DNA: TGTGCCAGCAGCTCAAGAACAGAGGCCGAGCAGTACTTC.